The rows below give T cell receptor beta chains drawn from one sample of a study of spatial heterogeneity in lung cancer. TCRdb independently ran MiXCR on the 5' RACE reads; one entry per CDR3 protein. This table has more than 80,000 distinct CDR3 sequences, roughly 12% appearing once. The sequenced sample was PBMCs, obtained at surgery. Receptor source: a male donor with early-stage non-small cell lung cancer. CDR3s include the opening cysteine and the closing phenylalanine or tryptophan. The D gene is left open where the match is weak.

TRBJ1-1	TRBD1	TRBV7-6	CASSAYRGSTEAFF
TRBJ2-5	.	TRBV9	CASSLNEGETQYF
TRBJ1-2	.	TRBV2	CASSESEGATSAGYTF
TRBJ2-7	TRBD2	TRBV20-1	CSAKSTTSGDYEQYF
TRBJ1-1	.	TRBV28	CASSFLLTEPNTEAFF
TRBJ2-7	.	TRBV28	CASSSPDSYEQYF
TRBJ2-3	TRBD2	TRBV28	CASSLFRLAGTDTQYF
TRBJ2-1	TRBD2	TRBV4-3	CASSPDERGYNEQFF
TRBJ2-2	.	TRBV5-1	CASSLIGAADTGELFF
TRBJ2-2	.	TRBV9	CASSASGARRRVGGELFF
TRBJ2-3	.	TRBV28	CASSPGPWDTQYF
TRBJ2-6	.	TRBV20-1	CSAAQGTGANVLTF
TRBJ1-3	.	TRBV29-1	CSVIFTSRGNTIYF
TRBJ2-4	.	TRBV5-1	CASSLGEAKNIQYF
TRBJ2-7	.	TRBV29-1	CSVEDPGAYEQYF
TRBJ2-5	.	TRBV20-1	CSARDPPPGGEETQYF
TRBJ2-7	.	TRBV7-6	CASSPKTESPYEQYF
TRBJ2-5	.	TRBV25-1	CASSVSSPETQYF
TRBJ2-7	TRBD2	TRBV29-1	CSVEASTGTSGSSYEQYF
TRBJ2-3	TRBD2	TRBV7-2	CASSPERDLTDTQYF
TRBJ1-2	.	TRBV9	CASSVAASGLRGYTF
TRBJ2-3	TRBD1	TRBV12-3/TRBV12-4	CASGQGLTDTQYF
TRBJ2-3	.	TRBV7-9	CASSLPSRADTQYF
TRBJ2-2	TRBD1	TRBV7-9	CASSSRPGTGFGELFF
TRBJ2-6	.	TRBV25-1	CASTSTGANVLTF
TRBJ2-1	TRBD2	TRBV27	CASSPTSGRIEQFF
TRBJ2-6	.	TRBV7-2	CASSLWGISGANVLTF
TRBJ2-3	TRBD2	TRBV20-1	CSARPGLAASTDTQYF
TRBJ1-1	.	TRBV20-1	CSARRVVDTEAFF
TRBJ2-3	TRBD2	TRBV3-1	CASSQVAGELTDTQYF
TRBJ1-4	.	TRBV27	CASSPWSSTNEKLFF
TRBJ2-5	.	TRBV29-1	CSVVLPGQETQYF
TRBJ2-2	.	TRBV6-2/TRBV6-3	CASSRRNTGELFF
TRBJ2-7	TRBD2	TRBV7-2	CASSLGLAEPVQYF
TRBJ1-1	TRBD1	TRBV5-6	CASSYRTGLNTEAFF
TRBJ2-1	TRBD2	TRBV20-1	CSARPSGLSYNEQFF
TRBJ1-1	TRBD1	TRBV28	CASIYRGAGNTEAFF
TRBJ2-3	TRBD2	TRBV27	CASSLLESWRGGRTDTQYF